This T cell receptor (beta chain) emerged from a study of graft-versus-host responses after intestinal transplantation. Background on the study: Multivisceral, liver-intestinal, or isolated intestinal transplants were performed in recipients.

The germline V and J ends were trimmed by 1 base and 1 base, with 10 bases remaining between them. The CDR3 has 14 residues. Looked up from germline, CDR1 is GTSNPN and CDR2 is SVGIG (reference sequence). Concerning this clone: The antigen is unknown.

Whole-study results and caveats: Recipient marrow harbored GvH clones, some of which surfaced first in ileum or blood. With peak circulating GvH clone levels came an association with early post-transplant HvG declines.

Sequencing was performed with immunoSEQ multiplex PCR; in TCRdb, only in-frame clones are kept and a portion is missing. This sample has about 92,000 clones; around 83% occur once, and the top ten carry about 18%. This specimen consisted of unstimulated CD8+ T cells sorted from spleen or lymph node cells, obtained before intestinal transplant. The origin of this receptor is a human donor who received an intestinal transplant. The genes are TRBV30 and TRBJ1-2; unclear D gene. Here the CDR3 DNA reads TGTGCCTGGAGTGCCGGACCCCTTAACTATGGCTACACCTTC. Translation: CAWSAGPLNYGYTF. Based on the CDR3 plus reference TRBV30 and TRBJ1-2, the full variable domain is SQTIHQWPATLVQPVGSPLSLECTVEGTSNPNLYWYRQAAGRGLQLLFYSVGIGQISSEVPQNLSASRPQDRQFILSSKKLLLSDSGFYLCAWSAGPLNYGYTFGSGTRLTVV.